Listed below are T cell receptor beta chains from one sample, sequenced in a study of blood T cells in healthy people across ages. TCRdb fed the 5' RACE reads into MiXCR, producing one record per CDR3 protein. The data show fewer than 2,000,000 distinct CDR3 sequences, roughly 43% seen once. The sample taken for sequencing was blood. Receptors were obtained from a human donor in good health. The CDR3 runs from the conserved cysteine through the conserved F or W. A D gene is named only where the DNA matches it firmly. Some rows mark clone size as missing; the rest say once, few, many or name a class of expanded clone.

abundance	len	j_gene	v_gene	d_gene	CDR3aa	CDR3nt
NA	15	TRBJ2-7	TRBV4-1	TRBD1	CASSQVQGYGHEQYF	TGCGCCAGCAGCCAAGTACAGGGGTACGGCCACGAGCAGTACTTC
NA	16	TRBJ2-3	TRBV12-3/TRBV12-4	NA	CASSYMGSTSTDTQYF	TGTGCCAGCAGTTATATGGGGTCAACTAGCACAGATACGCAGTATTTT
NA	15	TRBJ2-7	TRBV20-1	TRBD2	CSANDVAGYSYEQYF	TGCAGTGCTAATGACGTAGCGGGGTACTCCTACGAGCAGTACTTC
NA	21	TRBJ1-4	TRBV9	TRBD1	CASITTNFTGGNVATNEKLFF	TGTGCCAGCATCACAACCAACTTCACAGGGGGAAACGTTGCAACTAATGAAAAACTGTTTTTT
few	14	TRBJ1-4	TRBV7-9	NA	CASSRAGSIVKLFF	TGTGCCAGCAGCCGGGCGGGCTCCATTGTAAAACTGTTTTTT
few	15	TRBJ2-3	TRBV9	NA	CASSVDSPRTDTQYF	TGTGCCAGCAGCGTAGATTCCCCACGGACAGATACGCAGTATTTT
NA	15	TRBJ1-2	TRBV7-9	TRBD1	CASSFTGTEKYGYTF	TGTGCCAGCAGCTTTACCGGGACAGAGAAATATGGCTACACCTTC
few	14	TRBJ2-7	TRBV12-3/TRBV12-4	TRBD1	CASSPGTGYNEQYF	TGTGCCAGCAGTCCCGGGACAGGGTATAACGAGCAGTACTTC
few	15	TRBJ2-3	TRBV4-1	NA	CASSQEGFGADTQYF	TGCGCCAGCAGCCAAGAGGGTTTTGGGGCAGATACGCAGTATTTT
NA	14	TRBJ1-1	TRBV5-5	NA	CASSYRTTGAEAFF	TGTGCCAGCAGCTACAGGACTACGGGCGCTGAAGCTTTCTTT
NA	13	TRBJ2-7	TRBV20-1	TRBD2	CSARTSHHYEQYF	TGCAGTGCCCGGACTAGCCACCACTACGAGCAGTACTTC
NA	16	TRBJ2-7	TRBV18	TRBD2	CASSPLAGAFLYEQYF	TGTGCCAGCTCACCGCTAGCGGGGGCCTTTCTCTACGAGCAGTACTTC
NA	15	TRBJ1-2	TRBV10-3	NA	CAIKTPERANYGYTF	TGTGCCATCAAGACCCCCGAAAGGGCTAACTATGGCTACACCTTC
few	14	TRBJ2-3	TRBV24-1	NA	CATSDSFLGDTQYF	TGTGCCACCAGTGATTCGTTCCTAGGGGATACGCAGTATTTT
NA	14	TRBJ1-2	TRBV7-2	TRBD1	CASSLTGQTYGYTF	TGTGCCAGCAGCTTGACGGGACAGACTTATGGCTACACCTTC
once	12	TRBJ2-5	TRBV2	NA	CASRASVETQYF	TGTGCCAGCAGGGCTAGCGTGGAGACCCAGTACTTC
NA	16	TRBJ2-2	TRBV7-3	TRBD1	CASSQQGASGTGELFF	TGTGCCAGCAGCCAACAGGGGGCGTCGGGCACCGGGGAGCTGTTTTTT
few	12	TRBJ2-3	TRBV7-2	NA	CASSPRGNTQYF	TGTGCCAGCAGCCCCCGGGGGAATACGCAGTATTTT
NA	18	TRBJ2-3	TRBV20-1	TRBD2	CSAREGSGGTPRTDTQYF	TGCAGTGCTAGAGAGGGTAGCGGGGGGACACCTAGAACAGATACGCAGTATTTT
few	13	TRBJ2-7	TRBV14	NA	CASCPHTNYEQYF	TGTGCCAGCTGCCCGCATACAAACTACGAGCAGTACTTC
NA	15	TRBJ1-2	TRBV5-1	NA	CASSLGDYSDYGYTF	TGCGCCAGCAGCTTGGGGGACTACAGCGACTATGGCTACACCTTC
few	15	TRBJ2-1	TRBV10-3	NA	CAISESGASGNEQFF	TGTGCCATCAGTGAGTCGGGGGCCAGCGGGAATGAGCAGTTCTTC
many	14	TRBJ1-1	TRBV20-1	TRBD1	CSARSPGQGDLAFF	TGCAGTGCTCGCAGCCCGGGACAGGGGGATTTGGCTTTCTTT
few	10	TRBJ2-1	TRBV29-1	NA	CSVDRTEQFF	TGCAGCGTGGACCGAACGGAGCAGTTCTTC
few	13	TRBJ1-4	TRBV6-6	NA	CASSPDLVEELFF	TGTGCCAGCAGCCCGGACTTGGTTGAGGAACTGTTTTTT
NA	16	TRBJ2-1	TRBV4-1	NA	CASSQDVGVLGNEQFF	TGCGCCAGCAGCCAAGACGTGGGGGTGCTTGGTAATGAGCAGTTCTTC
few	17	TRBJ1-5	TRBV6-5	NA	CASSYETPGPLRQPQHF	TGTGCCAGCAGTTACGAAACCCCGGGACCTCTCCGGCAGCCCCAGCATTTT